The present entry profiles one T cell receptor beta chain with its context. Its antigen is not known. Preparation of the TCRbeta library involved a method that used unique molecular identifiers. TCRdb itself ran the PCR reads through MiXCR, one entry per CDR3 protein. The profile shows about 980,000 distinct CDR3 sequences, under 30% of them singletons. The sample comes from a study of T-cell reconstitution after alpha-beta-depleted transplantation in children. General study findings and limits: In patients about two months after transplant, alpha-beta T cells reportedly arose from several hundred expanded graft clones. T-cell counts and diversity at one year post-transplant came mainly from newly produced T cells. Surviving thymic progenitors and recipient T cells were the source of high TCRbeta diversity at day 60 in some patients.

This receptor was taken from a boy younger than two who had a stem cell transplant for SCID, so the T cells may come from the graft donor. The sequenced sample was PBMCs, mostly from graft donor cells, obtained 360 days after TCRalphabeta/CD19-depleted stem cell transplant.

DNA of the CDR3: TGCAGTGCTGACCGACAGATGTTCGGCGAGCAGTACTTC. Encoded protein: CSADRQMFGEQYF. The chain has TRBV20-1 and TRBJ2-7, with TRBD1 as a possible D gene (5 bases). CDR3 size: 13 residues. The germline V gene has CDR1 DFQATT and CDR2 SNEGSKA (reference sequence). Trimming pared 5 bases from V and 6 bases from J, leaving 17 bases between.